Shown below are 32 T cell receptor beta chains from a single sample sequenced in a study of blood T cell repertoires in COVID-19. TCRdb's copy holds only in-frame clones and misses some; the assay was immunoSEQ multiplex PCR. Of around 700,000 clones listed, more than 80% are singletons. Sequencing was performed on peripheral blood. The receptors shown here come from a woman aged 18-29 years with acute or convalescent COVID-19.

This chain uses TRBV7-2 with TRBJ1-2, with unresolved D. This CDR3 region has 14 residues. The germline V gene encodes CDR1 SGHTA and CDR2 FQGNSA. Trimming removed 5 bases from V and 7 bases from J, with 17 bases in between. The CDR3 sequence: CASSPRLKAIGYTF. DNA for the CDR3: TGTGCCAGCAGCCCGAGACTCAAGGCCATTGGCTACACCTTC.

This clone was seen once. This chain links TRBV4-3 with TRBJ2-6; 7 bases match TRBD1. Germline CDR1 LGHNA, CDR2 YSLEER. The trim removed 5 bases at V and 0 bases at J, leaving 7 bases unmatched. The CDR3 consists of 17 residues. CDR3 loop: CASSSGQSSSGANVLTF. The CDR3 nucleotides are TGCGCCAGCAGCTCGGGACAGTCTAGCTCTGGGGCCAACGTCCTGACTTTC.

The chain links TRBV9 to TRBJ2-2, with 8 bases that match TRBD1. The germline CDR1 and CDR2 sequences are SGDLS and YYNGEE. The CDR3 loop spans 16 amino acids. J gave up 6 bases and V 0 bases, and 7 bases lay outside the gene matches. The DNA of the CDR3 is TGTGCCAGCAGCGTAGTTCCAGGGGGCTACTCCGGGGAGCTGTTTTTT. It translates to CASSVVPGGYSGELFF. The full variable domain, completed using reference TRBV9 and TRBJ2-2, is DSGVTQTPKHLITATGQRVTLRCSPRSGDLSVYWYQQSLDQGLQFLIQYYNGEERAKGNILERFSAQQFPDLHSELNLSSLELGDSALYFCASSVVPGGYSGELFFGEGSRLTVL.

The chain couples TRBV2 to TRBJ1-2; 9 bases line up with TRBD1. The CDR3 is 15 residues long. Germline values: CDR1 SNHLY, CDR2 FYNNEI. V lost 6 bases to trimming and J lost 8 bases; unmatched junction nucleotides: 13. For the CDR3, the DNA is TGTGCCAGCAGAGGGCCGGACAGGGGATGGGAGGGCTACACCTTC. It is translated as CASRGPDRGWEGYTF.

The V and J genes are TRBV18 and TRBJ2-7, with D perhaps matching TRBD1 (5 bases). The CDR3 sequence is 15 residues long. Trimming took 1 base from V and 5 from J, leaving 15 bases between them. CDR1 and CDR2 (germline): KGHSH, LQKENI. The chain's CDR3 is CASSPQRAGPHEQYF. The CDR3 DNA is TGTGCCAGCTCACCACAACGGGCAGGGCCCCACGAGCAGTACTTC.

This clone was seen a few times. The V and J genes are TRBV5-1 and TRBJ2-7, with a weak D call TRBD1 (5 bases). Trimming took off 3 bases at V and 4 bases at J, with 20 bases between the two ends. CDR3 length equals 16 residues. Germline loops: CDR1 SGHRS, CDR2 YFSETQ. CDR3 residues: CASSWPDTNAPYEQYF. CDR3 DNA: TGCGCCAGCAGCTGGCCGGACACCAACGCCCCTTACGAGCAGTACTTC.

V gene TRBV6-5 combines with J gene TRBJ2-7; 7 bases are a match to TRBD1. The ends lost 5 bases at V and 6 bases at J; junction bases unmatched: 13. This CDR3 comprises 15 residues. The germline V gene has CDR1 MNHEY and CDR2 SVGAGI. The CDR3 protein is CASSTPTGFESEQYF. CDR3 nucleotide sequence: TGTGCCAGCAGTACCCCGACAGGGTTTGAGTCCGAGCAGTACTTC.

The rearrangement joins TRBV5-1 to TRBJ1-2; 7 bases are shared with TRBD1. The CDR3 runs to 13 residues. Germline-derived CDR1 and CDR2 are SGHRS and YFSETQ. Trimming took 4 bases from V and 4 from J; bases not matched to a gene: 4. The CDR3 DNA is TGCGCCAGCAGCCCGGGACAGCCCTATGGCTACACCTTC. Translating it yields CASSPGQPYGYTF.

This clone showed up just once. V and J are TRBV29-1 and TRBJ2-1; 7 bases fit TRBD1. The CDR3 totals 14 residues. Germline-derived CDR1 and CDR2 are SQVTM and ANQGSEA. Losses at the gene ends were 5 bases for V and 6 bases for J; bases not matched to a gene: 10. The chain's CDR3 is CSVPEHGQANEQFF. CDR3 in DNA: TGCAGCGTTCCGGAACACGGACAGGCCAATGAGCAGTTCTTC.

V is TRBV27 and J is TRBJ2-2; possibly TRBD2 for D (7 bases). The V gene lost 4 bases and the J gene lost 5 bases, with 11 bases spanning the gap. The CDR3 totals 14 residues. Per germline, CDR1 MNHEY and CDR2 SMNVEV (reference sequence). CDR3 in amino acids: CASSWGGRTGELFF. CDR3 DNA sequence: TGTGCCAGCAGTTGGGGGGGCCGAACCGGGGAGCTGTTTTTT.

The J gene is TRBJ1-4, the V gene TRBV4-1; possible D gene TRBD1, 6 bases. In germline, CDR1 is MGHRA, CDR2 YSYEKL. CDR3 size: 18 residues. With 1 base removed from V and 5 bases from J, the gap between germline ends came to 20 bases. CDR3: CASSQVVSRGAQNEKLFF. In DNA form, the CDR3 reads TGCGCCAGCAGCCAAGTGGTTTCCAGGGGCGCGCAGAATGAAAAACTGTTTTTT.

This clone was seen only once. This chain joins TRBV29-1 and TRBJ2-5, with 8 nucleotides matching TRBD2. V lost 4 bases, J lost 1 base, and 5 bases stayed unmatched. The germline gives CDR1 SQVTM, CDR2 ANQGSEA. The CDR3 sequence is 14 residues long. The CDR3 loop is CSVVTGGGQETQYF. CDR3 bases: TGCAGCGTTGTCACCGGGGGGGGCCAAGAGACCCAGTACTTC.

Worth noting for this clone: The same CDR3 also results from other DNA sequences found in this sample. The chain employs TRBV19 and TRBJ1-4; no reliable D call. Trimming removed 9 bases from V and 1 base from J, with 15 bases in between. This CDR3 comprises 15 residues. Germline CDR1 reads LNHDA; CDR2 reads SQIVND (reference sequence). As DNA, the CDR3 is TGTGCCAGCGGACCGGGAGGTCGAACTAATGAAAAACTGTTTTTT. Translating gives CASGPGGRTNEKLFF. Supplemented by reference TRBV19 and TRBJ1-4, the full variable domain reads DGGITQSPKYLFRKEGQNVTLSCEQNLNHDAMYWYRQDPGQGLRLIYYSQIVNDFQKGDIAEGYSVSREKKESFPLTVTSAQKNPTAFYLCASGPGGRTNEKLFFGSGTQLSVL.

V and J are TRBV2 and TRBJ2-5; D possibly corresponds to TRBD1 (6 bases). CDR1 and CDR2 from the germline V gene are SNHLY and FYNNEI. The CDR3 spans 14 residues. Trimming left V 1 base short and J 4 bases short, with 10 bases between. The CDR3 region has the DNA TGTGCCAGCAGTGAAGGGGCAGGGGTAGAGACCCAGTACTTC. Protein: CASSEGAGVETQYF.

The chain recombines TRBV4-3 with TRBJ2-7; the D gene is possibly TRBD2 (6 bases). The length of the CDR3 is 17 residues. Trimming took off 1 base at V and 4 bases at J, with 20 bases between the two ends. The germline CDR1 and CDR2 sequences are LGHNA and YSLEER. The CDR3 DNA follows: TGCGCCAGCAGCCAAGCTACCTACCCGGGACTGATGTACGAGCAGTACTTC. Its translation is CASSQATYPGLMYEQYF.

This chain connects TRBV9 to TRBJ2-3; D gene uncertain. The V and J ends lost 0 bases and 2 bases respectively, with 10 bases between them. Germline V CDR1 and CDR2: SGDLS, YYNGEE. This CDR3 contains 15 residues. In DNA form, the CDR3 reads TGTGCCAGCAGCGTAGGCGCTAGTCACACAGATACGCAGTATTTT. Its protein is CASSVGASHTDTQYF.

This chain links TRBV19 with TRBJ1-6, with 8 positions matching TRBD1. The CDR3 runs to 15 residues. V lost 6 bases to trimming and J lost 5 bases; unmatched junction nucleotides: 6. Per the germline V gene, CDR1 is LNHDA and CDR2 is SQIVND (reference sequence). The CDR3 here is CASSKRTGNNSPLHF. The CDR3 nucleotides are TGTGCCAGTAGCAAGCGGACAGGGAATAATTCACCCCTCCACTTT. Using reference TRBV19 and TRBJ1-6 for the parts outside the CDR3, the full variable domain is DGGITQSPKYLFRKEGQNVTLSCEQNLNHDAMYWYRQDPGQGLRLIYYSQIVNDFQKGDIAEGYSVSREKKESFPLTVTSAQKNPTAFYLCASSKRTGNNSPLHFGNGTRLTVT.

The J gene is TRBJ1-2, the V gene TRBV4-1; D may be TRBD1 (5 bases). This CDR3 has 15 residues. The V gene lost 0 bases and the J gene lost 2 bases, with 10 bases spanning the gap. CDR1 and CDR2 (germline): MGHRA, YSYEKL. CDR3 nucleotide sequence: TGCGCCAGCAGCCAAGATTCGGCAGGGAACTATGGCTACACCTTC. Its translation: CASSQDSAGNYGYTF.

The genes are TRBV5-6 and TRBJ1-1; D gene unclear. V dropped 2 bases and J dropped 2 bases, with 7 bases sitting between them. The CDR3 contains 13 residues. The germline gives CDR1 SGHDT, CDR2 YYEEEE. The CDR3 coding sequence is TGTGCCAGCAGCTTACAAAGAAACACTGAAGCTTTCTTT. Its protein is CASSLQRNTEAFF.

The rearrangement links TRBV5-1 to TRBJ1-2, with TRBD1 matching over 12 bases. This CDR3 has 15 amino acids. CDR1 and CDR2 from the germline V gene are SGHRS and YFSETQ. V lost 0 bases, J lost 8 bases, and 5 bases stayed unmatched. The CDR3 loop is CASSLAGTGGEGYTF. The CDR3 bases are TGCGCCAGCAGCTTGGCCGGGACAGGGGGCGAGGGCTACACCTTC.

The chain recombines TRBV5-4 with TRBJ2-7, with 7 positions matching TRBD1. The junction had 10 bases not matched to a gene; V was cut back by 4 bases and J by 6 bases. The CDR3 spans 14 residues. The germline CDR1 and CDR2 sequences are SGHNT and YYREEE (reference sequence). The CDR3: CASSGREGQVEQYF. The CDR3, as DNA: TGTGCCAGCAGCGGAAGGGAAGGACAGGTCGAGCAGTACTTC.

The rearrangement links TRBV7-9 to TRBJ2-1; maybe TRBD1 (5 bases). The V gene lost 0 bases and the J gene lost 5 bases, with 11 bases spanning the gap. The germline V gene encodes CDR1 SEHNR and CDR2 FQNEAQ (reference sequence). This CDR3 is built from 15 residues. CDR3 coding DNA: TGTGCCAGCAGCTTAGCTCCCCGACAGAACAATGAGCAGTTCTTC. Its translation: CASSLAPRQNNEQFF.

J is TRBJ2-1 and V is TRBV29-1; 10 bases are a match to TRBD1. V lost 6 bases to trimming and J lost 7 bases; unmatched junction nucleotides: 12. CDR1 is SQVTM, CDR2 ANQGSEA, per germline. The CDR3 length is 15 residues. The CDR3 here is CSVERDRGWVNEQFF. As DNA, the CDR3 is TGCAGCGTCGAACGGGACAGGGGTTGGGTTAATGAGCAGTTCTTC.

CDR3 sequence reads: CASSTLQGGVGNQPQHF. DNA for the CDR3: TGTGCCAGCAGCACCCTTCAGGGAGGCGTGGGCAATCAGCCCCAGCATTTT. The chain couples TRBV7-9 to TRBJ1-5; perhaps TRBD1 as D (5 bases). Trimming took 5 bases from V and 2 from J, leaving 19 bases between them. The CDR3 contains 17 residues. Germline CDR1 and CDR2: SEHNR and FQNEAQ (reference sequence).

This clone was recorded once. The genes are TRBV5-1 and TRBJ2-2; TRBD2 might be the D (6 bases). From germline, CDR1 is SGHRS and CDR2 YFSETQ. CDR3 length: 15 residues. Between the trimmed V and J ends, which lost 0 bases and 6 bases, there was a span of 12 bases. The CDR3 loop is CASSLGHGLPGELFF. DNA for the CDR3: TGCGCCAGCAGCTTGGGGCATGGACTACCCGGGGAGCTGTTTTTT.

V is TRBV5-6 and J is TRBJ1-6; no definite D call. CDR1 is SGHDT, CDR2 YYEEEE, per germline. Between the trimmed V and J ends, which lost 0 bases and 5 bases, there was a span of 18 bases. The CDR3 is 18 residues long. The CDR3 loop reads CASSLGRFAVPHNSPLHF. CDR3 sequence (DNA): TGTGCCAGCAGCTTGGGGCGGTTTGCTGTCCCTCATAATTCACCCCTCCACTTT.

The chain joins TRBV7-9 to TRBJ2-1, with D unresolved. The CDR3 covers 15 residues. Germline loops: CDR1 SEHNR, CDR2 FQNEAQ (reference sequence). V lost 0 bases and J 0 bases, leaving 6 bases between the germline ends. DNA for the CDR3: TGTGCCAGCAGCTTAGCGGAGAGCTCCTACAATGAGCAGTTCTTC. Amino acid sequence: CASSLAESSYNEQFF.

This rearrangement joins TRBV14 to TRBJ1-6, with D perhaps matching TRBD1 (5 bases). CDR3 size: 14 residues. The germline CDR1 and CDR2 sequences are SGHDN and FVKESK. V lost 4 bases and J 4 bases, leaving 8 bases between the germline ends. The CDR3 DNA is TGTGCCAGCAGCCCCCGGGGGTATAATTCACCCCTCCACTTT. This codes for CASSPRGYNSPLHF.

The J gene is TRBJ2-1, the V gene TRBV18; maybe TRBD1 (5 bases). This CDR3 comprises 13 residues. The germline CDR1 and CDR2 sequences are KGHSH and LQKENI. Trimming took off 3 bases at V and 4 bases at J, with 7 bases between the two ends. Here the CDR3 reads CASSPDKYNEQFF. The CDR3 DNA reads as TGTGCCAGCTCACCGGACAAATACAATGAGCAGTTCTTC.

The count of this clone is one. Other DNA sequences within the sample encode an identical CDR3. This chain's CDR3 is CASSPRTGYGYTF. The CDR3 nucleotides are TGTGCCAGCAGTCCCCGGACAGGGTATGGCTACACCTTC. This chain links TRBV27 with TRBJ1-2; 8 bases match TRBD1. This CDR3 has 13 amino acids. Germline CDR1 MNHEY, CDR2 SMNVEV (reference sequence). The junction had 4 bases not matched to a gene; V was cut back by 5 bases and J by 5 bases.

The chain links TRBV2 to TRBJ1-2; D perhaps matches TRBD1 (5 bases). This CDR3 has 15 residues. V was cut by 6 bases and J by 6 bases, with 20 bases left in between. Germline assignment: CDR1 SNHLY and CDR2 FYNNEI. The CDR3 DNA is TGTGCCAGCAGCGAGGTGGGAGGGGTGGGAGATGGCTACACCTTC. It codes for CASSEVGGVGDGYTF.

The chain carries TRBV2 and TRBJ2-6; 9 nucleotides agree with TRBD1. The CDR3 is 17 residues long. Germline trimming cut 6 bases from V and 0 bases from J; bases unmatched to any gene: 6. From germline, CDR1 is SNHLY and CDR2 FYNNEI. As DNA, the CDR3 is TGTGCCAGCAGGGGGACAGGGTGGAACTCTGGGGCCAACGTCCTGACTTTC. Protein: CASRGTGWNSGANVLTF.